This T cell receptor beta chain was identified in a study of T-cell memory formation after mild COVID-19. TCRdb analysed the 5' RACE reads with MiXCR anew, one entry per CDR3 protein. The data contain 550,000 to 600,000 distinct CDR3 sequences, roughly 22% of them singletons. CDR3 size: 13 residues. From germline, CDR1 is SGHVS and CDR2 FQNEAQ. J was trimmed by 3 bases and V by 6 bases; bases with no gene match: 2. Sequences were obtained from PBMCs or a T cell subset sorted from them (not recorded which). The J gene is TRBJ2-1, the V gene TRBV7-8; 7 positions match TRBD1. This TCR was recovered from an adult woman who had mild COVID-19 (a few samples of this study predate the infection). Cell type and time point are not known. The CDR3 DNA reads as TGTGCCAGCAGGGGACAGAACTACAATGAGCAGTTCTTC. Protein sequence: CASRGQNYNEQFF.